This entry describes one TCR beta chain. Its antigen is as yet unknown. The data derive from a study of regulatory T cells in long-lasting Graves disease. Libraries of TCR beta came from iRepertoire HTBI primers plus Arm-PCR of CDR3 regions. TCRdb redid the calling of the multiplex PCR reads with MiXCR, one entry per CDR3 protein. The repertoire has 530,000 or so distinct CDR3 sequences, roughly 16% of them found once; the top ten carry around 12%. Time point noted: newly diagnosed GD, antithyroid drugs for less than 3 months. Following extraction of RNA from PBMCs, that RNA was used to make the TCR library. Overall study findings and caveats: Authors noted too few samples as a limitation.

The germline V gene has CDR1 WNHNN and CDR2 SYGVQD (reference sequence). Deletions cut 8 bases from V and 2 bases from J, with 25 bases between. CDR3 size: 17 residues. The sample was also reused in another study, on T cells in Graves' hyperthyroidism and ophthalmopathy. This second study says: Patients aged 18 to 65 with hyperthyroidism were newly diagnosed, with duration under 2 months. Uncontrolled infections, other autoimmune diseases, pregnancy or lactation led to exclusion of patients. The HTBI set primed first-round TCR CDR3 RT-PCR.

The sample in question was peripheral blood mononuclear cells (PBMCs), obtained at new diagnosis, from a patient treated with antithyroid drugs. V and J are TRBV10-1 and TRBJ2-7, with a possible D match to TRBD1 (5 bases). The receptor comes from a young man with Graves disease. For the CDR3, the DNA is TGCGCCAGCCTCTTTCCTTCCCCCGCAGGGTTCACCTACGAGCAGTACTTC. Its translation is CASLFPSPAGFTYEQYF.